This passage covers 29 T cell receptor beta chains from one sample sequenced in a study of T cells in Graves' hyperthyroidism and ophthalmopathy. What was amplified from RNA transcripts were TCR beta CDR3 regions. Initially, a first-round RT-PCR of the TCR CDR3 employed the HTBI primer set. One entry per CDR3 protein results from TCRdb running MiXCR on the multiplex PCR reads. The data show hundreds of thousands of distinct CDR3 sequences, 35% to 55% seen once. Sequences were obtained from peripheral blood or thyroid tissue (not recorded which). The receptors originated from a woman between 18 and 29 years old with Graves' hyperthyroidism.

There are a few counts of this clonotype. The V gene is TRBV25-1, the J gene TRBJ1-6; D is perhaps TRBD1 (5 bases). CDR3 size: 16 residues. From germline, CDR1 is MGHDK and CDR2 SYGVNS. The germline V and J ends were trimmed by 5 bases and 7 bases, with 18 bases remaining between them. CDR3 sequence: CASSKTGTPGNSPLHF. CDR3 nucleotide sequence: TGTGCCAGCAGTAAAACCGGGACGCCAGGAAATTCACCCCTCCACTTT.

This clonotype showed up many times. V gene TRBV29-1 combines with J gene TRBJ2-5, with unresolved D. Trimming took off 3 bases at V and 4 bases at J, with 12 bases between the two ends. The CDR3 sequence is 13 residues long. Germline CDR1 and CDR2: SQVTM and ANQGSEA. The CDR3 DNA reads as TGCAGCGTTGACTCCGTCCAGATAGAGACCCAGTACTTC. Its translation is CSVDSVQIETQYF.

The chain is built from TRBV10-3 and TRBJ1-4; 8 nucleotides align to TRBD1. Germline assignment: CDR1 ENHRY and CDR2 SYGVKD. The ends lost 5 bases at V and 8 bases at J; junction bases unmatched: 7. The CDR3 is made up of 14 amino acids. As DNA, the CDR3 is TGTGCCATCAGTTCGGACAGGGACAGGGAAAAACTGTTTTTT. This codes for CAISSDRDREKLFF.

This clonotype showed up many times. The rearrangement links TRBV7-9 to TRBJ2-7; D is uncertain. Germline V gives CDR1 SEHNR, CDR2 FQNEAQ (reference sequence). Trimming removed 1 base from V and 5 bases from J, with 6 bases in between. The CDR3 totals 12 residues. The DNA of the CDR3 is TGTGCCAGCAGCTTAGACCTCCACGAGCAGTACTTC. Translating it yields CASSLDLHEQYF.

In the case of this clonotype: Since a much larger clone is just one base distant, this may be a read error. The V and J genes are TRBV24-1 and TRBJ1-2; 9 bases agree with TRBD1. Germline CDR1 reads KGHDR; CDR2 reads SFDVKD. The CDR3 is made up of 14 amino acids. In nucleotides, the CDR3 is TGTGCCAGCAGTGAAAGGGACAGGGTGGATGGCTACACCTTC. Protein sequence: CASSERDRVDGYTF.

This clonotype has at least ten counts. The V call is TRBV2, the J call TRBJ1-5; 10 positions agree with TRBD1. The CDR3 has 15 amino acids. V lost 3 bases and J lost 6; bases outside the gene matches: 5. From germline, CDR1 is SNHLY and CDR2 FYNNEI. The CDR3 DNA reads TGTGCCAGCAGTGAGGGGGACAGGGGCGGTCAGCCCCAGCATTTT. It translates to CASSEGDRGGQPQHF.

The chain couples TRBV19 to TRBJ1-4, with D uncertain. The CDR3 has 16 amino acids. Germline V gene lookup returns CDR1 LNHDA and CDR2 SQIVND (reference sequence). V shed 6 bases and J shed 2 bases, with 16 bases lying between them. The CDR3 is CASRTTSGRTNEKLFF. Written as DNA, the CDR3 is TGTGCCAGTAGAACGACCTCCGGTCGGACTAATGAAAAACTGTTTTTT.

With regard to this clonotype: With a much larger clone just one base away, this may be a read error. This likely comes from a read error, as the CDR3 has no conserved phenylalanine or tryptophan at its end. The chain links TRBV5-1 to TRBJ2-7; 8 positions match TRBD2. This CDR3 has 14 amino acids. Germline CDR1 reads SGHRS; CDR2 reads YFSETQ. V gave up 4 bases and J gave up 6 bases; unmatched junction bases: 9. CDR3 in amino acids: CASSNPGLDPEQYL. CDR3 sequence (DNA): TGCGCCAGCAGCAATCCGGGACTAGATCCCGAGCAGTACCTC.

The gene calls are TRBV2 and TRBJ2-7; D ambiguous. This CDR3 is 12 amino acids long. V was cut by 5 bases and J by 6 bases, with 11 bases left in between. The germline V gene has CDR1 SNHLY and CDR2 FYNNEI. The CDR3 here is CASSYSAGEQYF. The CDR3 coding sequence is TGTGCCAGCAGTTACTCGGCTGGCGAGCAGTACTTC.

CDR3 bases: TGTGCCAGCAGTGGGACAGGGGCCAGCTGTTTTTTT. It codes for CASSGTGASCFF. V gene TRBV2 combines with J gene TRBJ2-2; 9 nucleotides line up with TRBD1. The length of the CDR3 is 12 residues. In germline, CDR1 is SNHLY, CDR2 FYNNEI. The V and J ends lost 4 bases and 17 bases, in that order; junction bases with no gene match: 8.

This clonotype appeared a few times. This chain joins TRBV7-8 and TRBJ1-2; 9 bases agree with TRBD1. Per the germline V gene, CDR1 is SGHVS and CDR2 is FQNEAQ. V shed 3 bases, J shed 7 bases, and the junction held 9 bases outside the gene matches. The CDR3 spans 15 residues. The DNA of the CDR3 is TGTGCCAGCAGCTTGGGTGGGACAGGGACTGGTGGCTACACCTTC. Amino acid sequence: CASSLGGTGTGGYTF.

This clonotype appeared many times. The chain combines TRBV29-1 with TRBJ2-7; 9 nucleotides match TRBD1. V was clipped by 4 bases and J by 2 bases; unmatched bases: 6. The CDR3 sequence is 14 residues long. From germline, CDR1 is SQVTM and CDR2 ANQGSEA. The CDR3 loop reads CSVGQGQGAYEQYF. As DNA, the CDR3 is TGCAGCGTTGGACAGGGACAGGGAGCCTACGAGCAGTACTTC.

This rearrangement joins TRBV29-1 to TRBJ2-5, with TRBD1 matching over 7 bases. CDR3 length equals 14 residues. The J segment lost 2 bases and the V segment lost 7 bases, leaving 10 bases of the junction unmatched. CDR1 and CDR2 from the germline V gene are SQVTM and ANQGSEA. The CDR3 loop is CSALTGTSQETQYF. In DNA, the CDR3 is TGCAGCGCTCTGACAGGGACCTCGCAAGAGACCCAGTACTTC.

The CDR3 DNA is TGTGCCATCAGAGGGGACTCCCAAGGTCCCGGGGAGCAGTACTTC. It encodes CAIRGDSQGPGEQYF. This chain connects TRBV10-3 to TRBJ2-7; weak D call: TRBD2 (6 bases). The CDR3 length is 15 residues. V was trimmed by 6 bases and J by 7 bases, leaving 22 bases between them. Germline assignment: CDR1 ENHRY and CDR2 SYGVKD.

The chain combines TRBV7-2 with TRBJ1-2, with TRBD1 identical over 10 bases. There are 15 residues in the CDR3. The germline V gene has CDR1 SGHTA and CDR2 FQGNSA. Trimming at V came to 6 bases and at J to 6 bases, leaving 10 bases not matched to a gene. The CDR3 region has the DNA TGTGCCAGCAGTTCGGGACAGGGGAGAAGAAATGGCTACACCTTC. Its protein is CASSSGQGRRNGYTF. The full variable domain, rest sourced from reference TRBV7-2 and TRBJ1-2, is GAGVSQSPSNKVTEKGKDVELRCDPISGHTALYWYRQSLGQGLEFLIYFQGNSAPDKSGLPSDRFSAERTGGSVSTLTIQRTQQEDSAVYLCASSSGQGRRNGYTFGSGTRLTVV.

This clonotype was observed a few times. The chain combines TRBV12-3 or TRBV12-4 with TRBJ1-2; no clear D. Trimming cost V 3 bases and J 5 bases, with 22 bases left between them. The CDR3 has 17 amino acids. This chain's CDR3 is CASSFNPLDGSTYGYTF. CDR3 coding DNA: TGTGCCAGCAGTTTCAATCCTTTGGACGGTTCCACGTATGGCTACACCTTC.

About this clonotype itself: An end of the junction differs from the germline gene, which may be a read error. The J gene is TRBJ1-5, the V gene TRBV7-2; D unresolved. Germline lookup yields CDR1 SGHTA and CDR2 FQGNSA. The CDR3 consists of 17 residues. CDR3 residues: CASSQEVVGTDNQPQHF. CDR3 in DNA: TGCGCCAGCAGCCAAGAGGTCGTGGGTACGGATAATCAGCCCCAGCATTTT.

The chain uses TRBV7-9 and TRBJ1-6; D unresolved. The CDR3 consists of 9 residues. Trimming took off 3 bases at V and 15 bases at J, with 3 bases between the two ends. Per the germline V gene, CDR1 is SEHNR and CDR2 is FQNEAQ (reference sequence). For the CDR3, the DNA is TGTGCCAGCAGCTTCCTCCTCCACTTT. As protein: CASSFLLHF. The full variable domain, its missing parts supplied by reference TRBV7-9 and TRBJ1-6, is DTGVSQNPRHKITKRGQNVTFRCDPISEHNRLYWYRQTLGQGPEFLTYFQNEAQLEKSRLLSDRFSAERPKGSFSTLEIQRTEQGDSAMYLCASSFLLHFGNGTRLTVT.

This clonotype was detected a few times. The rearrangement uses TRBV7-4 and TRBJ1-5; 10 nucleotides agree with TRBD1. The J segment lost 0 bases and the V segment lost 5 bases, leaving 10 bases of the junction unmatched. From germline, CDR1 is SGHVT and CDR2 SQSDAQ. This CDR3 is built from 18 residues. The CDR3 sequence is CASSPSGTGEISNQPQHF. The CDR3 DNA is TGTGCCAGCAGCCCGTCCGGGACAGGGGAAATTAGCAATCAGCCCCAGCATTTT.

V is TRBV7-2 and J is TRBJ1-2; D is unresolved. Trimming cost V 5 bases and J 8 bases, with 21 bases left between them. CDR1 and CDR2 (germline): SGHTA, FQGNSA. CDR3 size: 15 residues. CDR3 residues: CASSQGPAIDLGYTF. The CDR3 DNA reads TGTGCCAGCAGCCAAGGGCCGGCGATTGATCTGGGCTACACCTTC. The full variable domain, completed using reference TRBV7-2 and TRBJ1-2, is GAGVSQSPSNKVTEKGKDVELRCDPISGHTALYWYRQSLGQGLEFLIYFQGNSAPDKSGLPSDRFSAERTGGSVSTLTIQRTQQEDSAVYLCASSQGPAIDLGYTFGSGTRLTVV.

This clonotype was counted many times. V and J are TRBV13 and TRBJ1-1; D ambiguous. Germline loops: CDR1 PRHDT, CDR2 FYEKMQ (reference sequence). This CDR3 has 12 amino acids. Trimming cost V 4 bases and J 4 bases, with 7 bases left between them. The CDR3 reads CASSSGTTEAFF. CDR3 nucleotides: TGTGCCAGCAGCTCAGGAACCACTGAAGCTTTCTTT.

The chain combines TRBV19 with TRBJ2-5; unclear D gene. V lost 3 bases, J lost 9 bases, and 20 bases lay in between. The germline gives CDR1 LNHDA, CDR2 SQIVND (reference sequence). This CDR3 has 15 residues. The CDR3 protein is CASSIVGVGNQPQYF. The CDR3 DNA reads as TGTGCCAGTAGTATTGTTGGGGTGGGCAATCAGCCCCAGTACTTC.

In this sample, this clonotype turned up a few times. A read error may be the cause here, since a much bigger clone is one base away. CDR3 nucleotides: TGTGCCAGCAGGCGACAGGGGAAAGAGACCCAGTACTTC. As protein: CASRRQGKETQYF. The J gene is TRBJ2-5, the V gene TRBV12-3 or TRBV12-4, with 8 positions matching TRBD1. The CDR3 covers 13 residues. V dropped 6 bases and J dropped 3; count of bases not matched to a gene: 3.

To note about this clonotype: The junction and the germline gene differ at one end; a read error may be behind it. V and J are TRBV7-9 and TRBJ1-1; 7 bases fit TRBD1. The CDR3 extends over 15 amino acids. Per germline, CDR1 SEHNR and CDR2 FQNEAQ (reference sequence). CDR3 protein: CASSRSTGKNTEASF. The CDR3 nucleotides are TGTGCCAGCAGCCGATCGACAGGGAAGAACACTGAAGCTTCCTTT. Using reference TRBV7-9 and TRBJ1-1 for the parts outside the CDR3, the full variable domain is DTGVSQNPRHKITKRGQNVTFRCDPISEHNRLYWYRQTLGQGPEFLTYFQNEAQLEKSRLLSDRFSAERPKGSFSTLEIQRTEQGDSAMYLCASSRSTGKNTEASFGQGTRLTVV.

Concerning this clonotype: This could be a read error, since a much larger clone is one nucleotide away. V gene TRBV7-9 combines with J gene TRBJ1-1, with no clear D. Germline CDR1 reads SEHNR; CDR2 reads FQNEAQ (reference sequence). This CDR3 is built from 14 residues. CDR3: CAGSLGSSNTEAFF. The CDR3 DNA reads TGTGCCGGCAGCCTTGGGTCCTCGAACACTGAAGCTTTCTTT.

The table lists this clonotype with a few counts. The CDR3 region has the DNA TGTGCCAGCAGGTTAAGAACAGGGGCTGGAAAACTGTTTTTT. The encoded protein is CASRLRTGAGKLFF. The chain uses TRBV2 and TRBJ1-4; TRBD1 matches at 7 bases. Germline CDR1 and CDR2: SNHLY and FYNNEI. The junction had 11 bases not matched to a gene; V was cut back by 6 bases and J by 10 bases. The CDR3 is 14 residues long.

This clonotype was found a few times. The V and J genes are TRBV2 and TRBJ2-5, with 11 bases fitting TRBD2. J was trimmed by 5 bases and V by 8 bases; bases with no gene match: 10. CDR1 and CDR2 (germline): SNHLY, FYNNEI. The CDR3 length is 15 residues. In DNA form, the CDR3 reads TGTGCCAGCCTTACGGTTAGCGGGAGGGCGGAGACCCAGTACTTC. Amino acid sequence: CASLTVSGRAETQYF.

This clonotype has a single count. The rearrangement uses TRBV20-1 and TRBJ1-1, with D perhaps TRBD1 (6 bases). Germline lookup yields CDR1 DFQATT and CDR2 SNEGSKA (reference sequence). The CDR3 is 14 amino acids. The germline V and J ends were trimmed by 6 bases and 6 bases, with 20 bases remaining between them. The CDR3 DNA reads as TGCAGTGCCAGCAAGGGACAAGGGAGCCCTGAAGCTTTCTTT. Protein sequence: CSASKGQGSPEAFF.

This clonotype was seen many times. The J gene is TRBJ2-2, the V gene TRBV10-3, with 8 positions matching TRBD2. Per the germline V gene, CDR1 is ENHRY and CDR2 is SYGVKD. This CDR3 is 15 amino acids long. J lost 2 bases, V lost 6 bases, and 5 bases had no gene match. CDR3 DNA sequence: TGTGCCATCAGATCACTAGCGGCTAACACCGGGGAGCTGTTTTTT. Encoded protein: CAIRSLAANTGELFF.